Presented here are 2 T cell receptor beta chains from one specimen sequenced in a study of shared clonotypes between healthy human individuals. Assay used: immunoSEQ multiplex PCR; TCRdb lists only in-frame clones, some missing. The table includes roughly 2,500,000 clones, 90% to 95% detected once. The material sequenced was naive CD4+ T cells from PBMCs. Subset indicated: CD45RA+ positively selected. The receptor source for this set is a man younger than 30 in good health. Some clones in this sample may be carry-over from other donors' samples.

DNA for the CDR3: TGTGCCAGCAGCTTGTTACTAGCGGGAGGGCCATTCGTAAAAGAGACCCAGTACTTC. Translated, it gives CASSLLLAGGPFVKETQYF. V is TRBV5-4 and J is TRBJ2-5, with TRBD2 identical over 13 bases. Germline V CDR1 and CDR2: SGHNT, YYREEE (reference sequence). The CDR3 runs 19 residues. Trimming at V came to 1 base and at J to 3 bases, leaving 12 bases not matched to a gene. Full variable domain (outside the CDR3, taken from reference TRBV5-4 and TRBJ2-5): ETGVTQSPTHLIKTRGQQVTLRCSSQSGHNTVSWYQQALGQGPQFIFQYYREEENGRGNFPPRFSGLQFPNYSSELNVNALELDDSALYLCASSLLLAGGPFVKETQYFGPGTRLLVL.

For the CDR3, the DNA is TGTGCCAGCAGTTTCGGCGGGAGGGCCGCCTACGAGCAGTACTTC. This codes for CASSFGGRAAYEQYF. J is TRBJ2-7 and V is TRBV28, with 9 bases that match TRBD2. This CDR3 comprises 15 residues. V lost 3 bases and J lost 2; bases outside the gene matches: 5. The germline CDR1 and CDR2 sequences are MDHEN and SYDVKM.